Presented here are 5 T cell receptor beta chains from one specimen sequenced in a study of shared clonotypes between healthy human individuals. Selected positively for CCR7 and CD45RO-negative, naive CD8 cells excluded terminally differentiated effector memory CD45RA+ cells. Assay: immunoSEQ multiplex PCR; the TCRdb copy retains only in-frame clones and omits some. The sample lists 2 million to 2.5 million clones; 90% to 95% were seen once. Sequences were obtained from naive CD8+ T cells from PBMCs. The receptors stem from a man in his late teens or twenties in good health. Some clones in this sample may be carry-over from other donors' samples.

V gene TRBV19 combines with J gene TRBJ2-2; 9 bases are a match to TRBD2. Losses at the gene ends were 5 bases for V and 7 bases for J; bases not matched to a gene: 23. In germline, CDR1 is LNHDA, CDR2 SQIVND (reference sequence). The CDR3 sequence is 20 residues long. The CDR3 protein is CASSGRQTPLVAGVHGELFF. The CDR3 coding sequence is TGTGCCAGTAGTGGCCGTCAGACCCCCCTGGTAGCGGGAGTTCACGGGGAGCTGTTTTTT.

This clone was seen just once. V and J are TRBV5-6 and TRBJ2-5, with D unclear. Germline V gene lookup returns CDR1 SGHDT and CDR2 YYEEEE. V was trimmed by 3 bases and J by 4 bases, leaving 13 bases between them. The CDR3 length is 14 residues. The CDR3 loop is CASSYKSAAETQYF. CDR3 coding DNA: TGTGCCAGCAGCTATAAATCTGCGGCAGAGACCCAGTACTTC.

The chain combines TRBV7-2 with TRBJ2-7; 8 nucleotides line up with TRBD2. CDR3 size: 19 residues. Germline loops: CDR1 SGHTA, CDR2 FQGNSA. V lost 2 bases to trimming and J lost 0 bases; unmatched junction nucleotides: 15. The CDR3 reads CASSLRPPRSSGLSYEQYF. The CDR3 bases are TGTGCCAGCAGCTTACGTCCGCCCCGATCTAGCGGGCTCTCCTACGAGCAGTACTTC.

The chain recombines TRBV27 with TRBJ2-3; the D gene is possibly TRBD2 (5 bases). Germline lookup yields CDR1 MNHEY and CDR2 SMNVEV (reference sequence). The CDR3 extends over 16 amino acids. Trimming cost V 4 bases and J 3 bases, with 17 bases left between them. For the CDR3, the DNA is TGTGCCAGCAGTTCACCCCAAGGACTGTGGACAGATACGCAGTATTTT. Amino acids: CASSSPQGLWTDTQYF.

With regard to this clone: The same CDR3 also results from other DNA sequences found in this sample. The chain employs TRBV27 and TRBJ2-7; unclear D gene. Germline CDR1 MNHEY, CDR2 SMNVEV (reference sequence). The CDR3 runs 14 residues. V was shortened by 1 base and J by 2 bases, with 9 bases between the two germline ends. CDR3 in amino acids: CASSLWGSAYEQYF. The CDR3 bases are TGTGCCAGCAGTTTATGGGGTTCGGCCTACGAGCAGTACTTC.